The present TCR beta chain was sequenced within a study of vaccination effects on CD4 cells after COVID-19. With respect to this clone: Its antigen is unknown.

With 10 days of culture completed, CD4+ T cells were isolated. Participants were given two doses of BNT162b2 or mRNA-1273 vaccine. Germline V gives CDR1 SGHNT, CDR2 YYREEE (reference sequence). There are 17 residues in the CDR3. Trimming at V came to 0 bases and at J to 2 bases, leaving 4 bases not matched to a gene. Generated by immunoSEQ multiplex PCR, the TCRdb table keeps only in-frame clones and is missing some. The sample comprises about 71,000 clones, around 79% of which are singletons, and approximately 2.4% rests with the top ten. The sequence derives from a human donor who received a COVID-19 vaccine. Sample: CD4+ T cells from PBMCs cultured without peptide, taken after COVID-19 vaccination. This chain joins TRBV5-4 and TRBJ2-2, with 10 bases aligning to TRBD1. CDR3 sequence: CASSLEGQGPNTGELFF. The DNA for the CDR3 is TGTGCCAGCAGCTTGGAGGGACAGGGGCCTAACACCGGGGAGCTGTTTTTT. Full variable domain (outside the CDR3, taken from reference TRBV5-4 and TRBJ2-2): ETGVTQSPTHLIKTRGQQVTLRCSSQSGHNTVSWYQQALGQGPQFIFQYYREEENGRGNFPPRFSGLQFPNYSSELNVNALELDDSALYLCASSLEGQGPNTGELFFGEGSRLTVL.